The T cell receptor beta chain under discussion was sequenced for a study of Ad26.COV2.S vaccination and SARS-CoV-2 variants. The wider study: The Ad26.COV2.S arm of the COV1001 trial was where the donor was placed. Ad26.COV2.S shots went into the muscle once or twice, 56 days apart.

Whole-study results and caveats: The TCR-based breadth and depth measures might underestimate overall T cell responses.

V dropped 6 bases and J dropped 4 bases, with 11 bases sitting between them. CDR1 is MNHEY and CDR2 is SVGAGI in the germline V gene. This CDR3 spans 13 amino acids. The repertoire was sequenced with immunoSEQ multiplex PCR; TCRdb's copy has only in-frame clones and lacks some. The sample contains fewer than 400,000 clones, around nine tenths of which appear only once. On this clone: Antigen specificity is unknown.

Indicated treatment: around 19 received Ad26.COV2.S at low or high dose, single or two shots; about 5 received placebo; per-sample allocation not given. On day 63 after the first injection, vaccine and placebo recipients gave samples. The sample was peripheral blood, taken in a trial of Ad26.COV2.S vaccine versus placebo. The clonotype originates from a person between 18 and 59 years old who received the Ad26.COV2.S COVID-19 vaccine or a placebo. V and J are TRBV6-5 and TRBJ2-3, with D possibly TRBD1 on 5 matching bases. Written as DNA, the CDR3 is TGTGCCAGCAGCAAGCAGGGTCCAGATACGCAGTATTTT. Its translation is CASSKQGPDTQYF.